This TCR beta chain was recovered during a study of siplizumab effects on memory and regulatory T cells. This clone was seen a single time. As yet, its antigen is unknown. Germline V gene sequence: CDR1 SGHVS, CDR2 FQNEAQ. Trimming took 1 base from V and 7 from J, leaving 7 bases between them. This CDR3 spans 13 amino acids. General observations from the study: Naive T cells appeared more varied than memory cells and looked like key alloresponse contributors. Mapping to unstimulated subsets was achieved for only a minor fraction of alloreactive clones. An assignable phenotype, naive or memory, was missing from roughly 86-96% of proliferating CD4+ or CD8+ clones.

Measured with immunoSEQ multiplex PCR; TCRdb has only the in-frame clones, and not every one. Among tens of thousands of clones listed, around 90% were seen once. The sequence was obtained from a human donor in good health. The chain joins TRBV7-8 to TRBJ2-2; D gene uncertain. Specimen: CD8+ T cells sorted from blood. CDR3 nucleotides: TGTGCCAGCAGCTTAGTTGCGGTCGGGGAGCTGTTTTTT. Amino acid sequence: CASSLVAVGELFF.